This T cell receptor beta chain was profiled in a study of control samples from healthy donors and cancer patients. Libraries were prepared by immunoSEQ multiplex PCR; TCRdb keeps only in-frame clonotypes and omits some of them. The sample lists about 98,000 clones, over 60% occurring once. The CDR3 length is 15 residues. Germline CDR1 is SGHAT and CDR2 is FQNNGV. J was trimmed by 0 bases and V by 4 bases; bases with no gene match: 6. Sequenced input: blood. The sequence was obtained from a woman aged 25 to 45 in good health. The J gene is TRBJ2-7, the V gene TRBV11-2; the match to TRBD1 covers 7 bases. The CDR3 loop reads CASSSWDSVSYEQYF. Here the CDR3 DNA reads TGTGCCAGCAGCTCTTGGGACAGTGTCTCCTACGAGCAGTACTTC.